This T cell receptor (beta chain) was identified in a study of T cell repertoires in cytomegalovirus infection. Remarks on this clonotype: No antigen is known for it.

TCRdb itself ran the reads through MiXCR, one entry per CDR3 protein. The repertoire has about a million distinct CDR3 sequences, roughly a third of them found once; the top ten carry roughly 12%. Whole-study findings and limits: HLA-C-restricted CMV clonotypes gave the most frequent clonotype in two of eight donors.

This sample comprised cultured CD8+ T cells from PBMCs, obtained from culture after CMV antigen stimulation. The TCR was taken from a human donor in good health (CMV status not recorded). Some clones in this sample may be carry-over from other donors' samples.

The CDR3: CASSQDGGASTNEKLFF. The CDR3 DNA reads as TGCGCCAGCAGCCAAGACGGTGGGGCATCAACTAATGAAAAACTGTTTTTT. The rearrangement links TRBV4-3 to TRBJ1-4; the D gene is possibly TRBD1 (5 bases). The ends were cut back, 0 bases at V and 0 bases at J, with 11 bases in the middle. The CDR3 has 17 residues. Germline V gene sequence: CDR1 LGHNA, CDR2 YSLEER.